This T cell receptor (beta chain) was identified in a study of blood T cell repertoires in COVID-19. The repertoire was sequenced with immunoSEQ multiplex PCR; TCRdb's copy has only in-frame clones and lacks some. This table has 250,000 to 350,000 clones, about 88% appearing once. V dropped 3 bases and J dropped 10 bases, with 15 bases sitting between them. Germline V gene sequence: CDR1 LNHDA, CDR2 SQIVND (reference sequence). The CDR3 runs to 14 residues. In Seattle, patients joined the study during active infection and were tracked longitudinally. The sample was peripheral blood. The J gene is TRBJ1-4, the V gene TRBV19; D unresolved. This sequence originates from a human donor with COVID-19, enrolled during active disease. The donor label of this sample is uncertain. DNA for the CDR3: TGTGCCAGTAGTATGAGTCCCCCCGAGGGAAAACTGTTTTTT. Its protein product is CASSMSPPEGKLFF.